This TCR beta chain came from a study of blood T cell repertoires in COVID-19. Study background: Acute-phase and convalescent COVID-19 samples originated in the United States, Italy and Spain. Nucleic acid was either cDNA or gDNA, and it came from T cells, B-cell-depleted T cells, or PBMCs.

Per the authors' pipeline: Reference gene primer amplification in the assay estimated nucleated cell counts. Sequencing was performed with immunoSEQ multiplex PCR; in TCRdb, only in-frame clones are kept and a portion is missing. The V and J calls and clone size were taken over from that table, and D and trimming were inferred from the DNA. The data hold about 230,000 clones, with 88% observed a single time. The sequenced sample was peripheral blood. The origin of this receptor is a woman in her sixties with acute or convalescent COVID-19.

The CDR3 DNA reads as TGTGCCAGTAGTCCGCAGGGGACTGGAAACACCATATATTTT. It encodes CASSPQGTGNTIYF. J is TRBJ1-3 and V is TRBV19, with D perhaps TRBD1 (6 bases). The CDR3 sequence is 14 residues long. V was cut by 5 bases and J by 2 bases, with 10 bases left in between. CDR1 is LNHDA, CDR2 SQIVND, per germline (reference sequence).